These T cell receptor beta chains were read from a single sample in a study of T-cell memory formation after mild COVID-19. TCRdb independently ran MiXCR on the 5' RACE reads; one entry per CDR3 protein. The data contain approximately 98,000 distinct CDR3 sequences, about a sixth of them seen just once; the ten biggest clones take up roughly 5.5%. Sequenced material: PBMCs or a T cell subset sorted from them (not recorded which). All receptors come from a man aged 18 to 35 who had mild COVID-19 (a few samples of this study predate the infection). Cell type and time point are not known. Each CDR3 is given with its conserved first and last residue. The D gene is left open where the match is weak. Not every row has a clone size; where given, it reads once, few, many or a size class.

DNA	CDR3	V	J	D	size
TGTGCCAGCAGCCCAACAGGGACTAGCGGGGGGGAGAATGAGCAGTTCTTC	CASSPTGTSGGENEQFF	TRBV7-3	TRBJ2-1	TRBD2	.
TGTGCCAGCTCACCCCTAGCAGGTTCTGAAGCTTTCTTT	CASSPLAGSEAFF	TRBV18	TRBJ1-1	.	.
TGTGCCAGCAGTTTCAACAAACTATCACCCCTCCACTTT	CASSFNKLSPLHF	TRBV12-3/TRBV12-4	TRBJ1-6	.	.
TGCAGTGCGAAAACAACAGATTTTTCCTACGAGCAGTACTTC	CSAKTTDFSYEQYF	TRBV20-1	TRBJ2-7	.	.
TGCGCCAGCAGCCAAGATCTAGGGGTAACTGGAAACACCATATATTTT	CASSQDLGVTGNTIYF	TRBV4-3	TRBJ1-3	.	few
TGCGCCAGCAGCCGCAACAGGGGTGATGAGACCCAGTACTTC	CASSRNRGDETQYF	TRBV5-1	TRBJ2-5	TRBD1	many
TGTGCCAGCAGCCAGCGGGGGGGCTACAATGAGCAGTTCTTC	CASSQRGGYNEQFF	TRBV12-3/TRBV12-4	TRBJ2-1	TRBD2	.
TGCGCCAGCAGCTTGGGGCTAGCGGCAGCCGATACGCAGTATTTT	CASSLGLAAADTQYF	TRBV5-1	TRBJ2-3	TRBD2	.
TGCGCCAGCAGTGCCGACAGGGCGAACACTGAAGCTTTCTTT	CASSADRANTEAFF	TRBV5-1	TRBJ1-1	TRBD1	few
TGCGCCAGCAGCCAACAGTTGGGGACAGGGAATACGCAGTATTTT	CASSQQLGTGNTQYF	TRBV4-3	TRBJ2-3	TRBD1	.